This T cell receptor beta chain was profiled in a study of CD8 T cells in Susac syndrome. As regards this clonotype: Its antigen is not identified.

Whole-study findings and limits: Regarding the TCR sequencing and HLA analysis, the study admitted that a relatively small number of individuals were involved.

Sequencing of TCR beta covered CD8+ and CD4+ T cells obtained from blood. Germline CDR1 reads MNHEY; CDR2 reads SVGAGI. V lost 2 bases, J lost 3 bases, and 10 bases lay in between. The CDR3 covers 14 residues. Reverse transcription of roughly 0.45 to 1 ug RNA was carried out with random hexamers. Multiplex PCR with immunoSEQ amplified the TCR beta CDR3 across 54 Vbeta and 13 Jbeta. TCRdb recomputed calls from the immunoSEQ multiplex PCR reads with MiXCR, one row per CDR3 protein. The data contain some 130,000 distinct CDR3 sequences, more than 75% of them seen just once; the ten biggest clones take up around 0.24%.

This chain joins TRBV6-5 and TRBJ2-5; D perhaps matches TRBD2 (7 bases). Sample: CD8+ T cells from PBMCs. This receptor was taken from a human donor with multiple sclerosis. The CDR3 nucleotides read TGTGCCAGCAGTTACGGGGGGGGCGAAGAGACCCAGTACTTC. It is translated as CASSYGGGEETQYF.